These T cell receptor beta chains were read from a single sample in a study of vaccination and CD4 T cells after COVID-19. These TCRs are of unknown antigen specificity. TCRdb called the PCR reads again in MiXCR, with one record for every CDR3 protein. The sample includes approximately 15,000 distinct CDR3 sequences, around 53% seen only once; the top ten take about 12%. The material sequenced was CD4+ T cells from blood, cultured in vitro. These receptors all stem from a human donor who had recovered from COVID-19. Each CDR3 is given with its conserved first and last residue. Each record gives: V gene, J gene, CDR3 protein.

v_gene: TRBV2; j_gene: TRBJ2-7; CDR3aa: CATRRDRGREQYF
v_gene: TRBV19; j_gene: TRBJ1-5; CDR3aa: CASSIGRGAESNQPQHF
v_gene: TRBV20-1; j_gene: TRBJ1-1; CDR3aa: CSASRWRRGTEAFF
v_gene: TRBV29-1; j_gene: TRBJ1-2; CDR3aa: CSVLDERQEANYGYTF
v_gene: TRBV6-1; j_gene: TRBJ2-7; CDR3aa: CASSEGTAYEQYF
v_gene: TRBV5-6; j_gene: TRBJ2-7; CDR3aa: CASSLLASNYEQYF
v_gene: TRBV7-8; j_gene: TRBJ1-2; CDR3aa: CASSPVGGQGRGYTF
v_gene: TRBV10-3; j_gene: TRBJ1-1; CDR3aa: CAIRSGQGANTEAFF
v_gene: TRBV27; j_gene: TRBJ2-7; CDR3aa: CASSSPLTAHEQYF
v_gene: TRBV5-4; j_gene: TRBJ2-2; CDR3aa: CASSLTQRGTGELFF
v_gene: TRBV15; j_gene: TRBJ2-7; CDR3aa: CATSKNSYEQYF
v_gene: TRBV6-1; j_gene: TRBJ1-4; CDR3aa: CASSLLKDSEKLFF
v_gene: TRBV7-2; j_gene: TRBJ1-3; CDR3aa: CASSLVAGAGNTIYF
v_gene: TRBV5-4; j_gene: TRBJ2-1; CDR3aa: CASSPRERKQQFF
v_gene: TRBV15; j_gene: TRBJ1-1; CDR3aa: CATSRTKYQGTEAFF
v_gene: TRBV5-1; j_gene: TRBJ2-3; CDR3aa: CASSLGDTQYF
v_gene: TRBV12-3/TRBV12-4; j_gene: TRBJ2-2; CDR3aa: CAWLSDRTITGELFF
v_gene: TRBV7-2; j_gene: TRBJ2-2; CDR3aa: CASSPPSAGELFF
v_gene: TRBV9; j_gene: TRBJ1-2; CDR3aa: CASSVGAGGYGYTF
v_gene: TRBV19; j_gene: TRBJ1-5; CDR3aa: CASSTDRVNNQPQHF
v_gene: TRBV7-2; j_gene: TRBJ1-5; CDR3aa: CASSLDGQPQHF
v_gene: TRBV10-1; j_gene: TRBJ2-1; CDR3aa: CASSPRLAGGLSDEQFF